This T cell receptor beta chain was identified in a study of cytomegalovirus exposure and HLA in healthy donors. Overall study context: Among several hundred genotyped donors, 80% to 90% fell in the Caucasian-associated ancestry cluster.

The PCR employed 60 Vbeta primers together with 13 Jbeta primers. Profiling relied on immunoSEQ multiplex PCR, and the TCRdb table lists in-frame clones only, not all of them. The repertoire table contains about 210,000 clones. On this clone itself: Its target is unknown.

Study-level findings and limits: There were some public TCRs occurring in many donors, but most TCR sequences were rare.

The germline V gene has CDR1 MDHEN and CDR2 SYDVKM. The CDR3 spans 15 residues. V gave up 3 bases and J gave up 0 bases, with 10 bases separating them. The chain joins TRBV28 to TRBJ2-3; maybe TRBD2 (6 bases). Material: PBMCs. The origin of this receptor is a woman aged 25 to 39 in good health and CMV-seropositive. The CDR3 bases are TGTGCCAGCAGTTTTCCGGGGGAGAGCACAGATACGCAGTATTTT. Encoded protein: CASSFPGESTDTQYF.